The entry that follows covers one TCR beta chain sequence. Its antigen is not yet known. Base qualities are not recorded, but no much larger clone differs from it by a single base. These data belong to a study of blood T cells in healthy people across ages (dated by TCRdb to the mid-2010s). The study in broad terms: In model experiments, template switching captured roughly one uniquely barcoded TCR beta cDNA molecule for every two T cells. The study analyzed two additional independent replicas of 1 million unique cDNA reads from the same blood draw for two donors, one aged 18 to 29 and one aged 80 or older. To avoid experimental bias, donors of different ages were spread randomly across the sequencing lanes. Four age groups were formed from the donors: young (average approximately 17 years), middle-aged (approximately 40), aged (approximately 60) and long-lived (less than 85). Using deep sequencing normalized with unique cDNA molecular identifiers, the study measured how TCR beta repertoire diversity changes with age.

Library generation was performed with 5' RACE. Sequenced on an Illumina HiSeq 2500. A second PCR of roughly 7 to 11 cycles was performed with a sample-barcoded 5' primer and a J-beta primer mix. Each TCR beta cDNA molecule received a unique molecular identifier from a template-switch 5' adaptor carrying 12 random nucleotides. At least 2.5 million CDR3-containing paired-end reads were obtained from each sample. First-strand cDNA was synthesized from all RNA with the Mint cDNA synthesis kit, primed by a TRBC-specific oligonucleotide. All cDNA was treated with uracil-DNA glycosylase and then went through a first 18-cycle PCR with the universal primers M1SS and BC2_uni_R. In the paper's pipeline: For normalization, 1 million high-quality reads, each with a distinct molecular identifier, were randomly selected from each sample. Reads with shared molecular identifiers were discarded instead of being binned into consensus sequences. MiTCR, with a Q25 quality threshold and the strictest error-elimination algorithm, was used for CDR3 identification, clonotype clustering and error correction. A nonparametric unseen species model with Euler transformation was used to estimate a lower bound on total TCR beta diversity. TCRdb took the public reads, trimmed them with fastp at Q25, ran MiXCR for clone calling and kept in-frame beta chains. Here each entry gathers all rows of one CDR3 protein and keeps the most common genes and DNA. It is TCRdb's table, rather than the study itself, that gives the V and J calls and clone size. The sample table records over a million distinct CDR3 sequences; around 43% of these occur just once. 18% of the sample rests with the top ten.

CDR1 is given as MNHNS and CDR2 as SASEGT, both from the germline V gene. Germline trimming: 9 bases from V, 5 bases from J; junction bases outside gene matches: 4. Spanning cysteine to phenylalanine, the CDR3 consists of 12 amino acids. Just CDR3 DNA is preserved here, 36 bases in frame from base 1. Systemically healthy Caucasian individuals from Russia, some 38 in total and aged about 6 to 95 years, were included as donors. Approximately 9.7 milliliters of peripheral blood were drawn from each donor into EDTA-treated Vacutainer tubes. Ficoll-Paque density-gradient centrifugation was used to isolate PBMCs, with at least 6.5 million per sample. Total RNA was extracted from PBMCs with Trizol reagent, with at least 5 micrograms obtained per sample. The percentages of naive CD45RAhigh/CD27high T cells were determined by flow cytometry on a PBMC aliquot from every donor. Broader findings and caveats from the paper: Estimates of total diversity based on one million sequenced T cells were considered lower bounds and underestimates. Donor CMV infection status was unknown, potentially confounding age-related changes in expanded clonotypes. The percentage of naive T cells measured by flow cytometry correlated strongly with observed TCR beta diversity. As age increased, observed TCR beta diversity per million T cells dropped in a roughly linear way, and a significant reduction was already evident by age approximately 40. Compared with the aged group, more naive CD4+ T cells, fewer expanded clones and increased TCR diversity were shown by the long-lived group, suggesting age selection. Since profiling was done on bulk unsorted PBMCs, naive and antigen-experienced compartments could not be conclusively compared.

The rearrangement combines TRBV6-1 with TRBJ1-5, and 7 bases in between align with TRBD1. The sequence came from a woman in her fifties or sixties in good health. The sequenced sample consisted of blood. The DNA is TGTGCCAGAGACAGGGAGTATCAGCCCCAGCATTTT. Translated, it reads CARDREYQPQHF.